This T cell receptor beta chain was recorded in a study of identical twins. MiXCR was run by TCRdb on the 5' RACE reads, yielding one entry per CDR3 protein. The data hold around 230,000 distinct CDR3 sequences, with approximately 9% observed a single time. With no exceptions, donors were healthy Caucasians. V was clipped by 9 bases and J by 2 bases, with 15 bases between them. CDR1 ENHRY and CDR2 SYGVKD come from the germline V gene. CDR3 length: 14 amino acids. The sequence derives from a woman between 18 and 30 years old in good health. The chain couples TRBV10-3 to TRBJ2-3; a possible D gene is TRBD1 (6 bases). The sample taken for sequencing was memory (CD45RO+) T cells sorted from blood. CDR3 protein: CAILIQGPTDTQYF. For the CDR3, the DNA is TGTGCCATTCTCATCCAGGGGCCCACAGATACGCAGTATTTT.